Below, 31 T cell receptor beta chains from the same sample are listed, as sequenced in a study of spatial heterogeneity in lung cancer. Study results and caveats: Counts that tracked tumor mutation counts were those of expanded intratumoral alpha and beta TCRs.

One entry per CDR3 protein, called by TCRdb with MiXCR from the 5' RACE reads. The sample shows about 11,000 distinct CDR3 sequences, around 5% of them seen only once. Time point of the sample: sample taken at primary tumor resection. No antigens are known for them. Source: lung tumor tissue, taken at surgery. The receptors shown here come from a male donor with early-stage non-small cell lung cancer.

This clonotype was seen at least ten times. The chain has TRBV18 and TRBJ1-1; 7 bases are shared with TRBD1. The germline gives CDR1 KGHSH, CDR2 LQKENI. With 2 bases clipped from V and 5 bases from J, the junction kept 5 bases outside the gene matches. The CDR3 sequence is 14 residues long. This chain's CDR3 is CASSPIQGGTEAFF. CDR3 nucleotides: TGTGCCAGCTCACCAATCCAGGGGGGGACTGAAGCTTTCTTT. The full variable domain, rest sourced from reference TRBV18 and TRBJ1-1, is NAGVMQNPRHLVRRRGQEARLRCSPMKGHSHVYWYRQLPEEGLKFMVYLQKENIIDESGMPKERFSAEFPKEGPSILRIQQVVRGDSAAYFCASSPIQGGTEAFFGQGTRLTVV.

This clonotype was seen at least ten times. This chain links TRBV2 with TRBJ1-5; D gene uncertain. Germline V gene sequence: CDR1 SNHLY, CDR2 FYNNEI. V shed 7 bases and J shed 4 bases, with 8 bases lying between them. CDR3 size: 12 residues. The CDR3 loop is CASTVLNQPQHF. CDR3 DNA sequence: TGTGCCAGCACTGTTCTAAATCAGCCCCAGCATTTT. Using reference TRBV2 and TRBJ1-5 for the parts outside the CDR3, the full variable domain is EPEVTQTPSHQVTQMGQEVILRCVPISNHLYFYWYRQILGQKVEFLVSFYNNEISEKSEIFDDQFSVERPDGSNFTLKIRSTKLEDSAMYFCASTVLNQPQHFGDGTRLSIL.

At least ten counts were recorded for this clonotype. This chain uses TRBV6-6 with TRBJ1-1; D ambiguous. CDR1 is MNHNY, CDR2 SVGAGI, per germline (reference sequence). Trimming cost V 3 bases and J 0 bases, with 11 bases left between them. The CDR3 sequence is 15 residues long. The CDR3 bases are TGTGCCAGCAGTTATCAAGCAGGAATGAACACTGAAGCTTTCTTT. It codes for CASSYQAGMNTEAFF.

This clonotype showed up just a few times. CDR3 DNA sequence: TGCGCCAGCACCGGGACTAGCGGGAACTACGAGCAGTACTTC. Translated, it gives CASTGTSGNYEQYF. The chain has TRBV5-1 and TRBJ2-7, with 13 bases lining up with TRBD2. J was trimmed by 3 bases and V by 6 bases; bases with no gene match: 3. The CDR3 is made up of 14 amino acids. Germline values: CDR1 SGHRS, CDR2 YFSETQ.

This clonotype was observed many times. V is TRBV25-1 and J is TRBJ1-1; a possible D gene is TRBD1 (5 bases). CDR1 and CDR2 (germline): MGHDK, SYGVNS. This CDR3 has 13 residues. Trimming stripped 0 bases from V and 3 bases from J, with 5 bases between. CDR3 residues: CASSEYRDTEAFF. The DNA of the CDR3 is TGTGCCAGCAGTGAATACAGGGACACTGAAGCTTTCTTT.

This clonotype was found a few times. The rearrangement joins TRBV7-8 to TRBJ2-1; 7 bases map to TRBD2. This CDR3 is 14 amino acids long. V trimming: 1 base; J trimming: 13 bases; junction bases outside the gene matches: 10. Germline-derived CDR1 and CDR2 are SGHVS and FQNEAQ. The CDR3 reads CASSLGERGSYQFF. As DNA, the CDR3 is TGTGCCAGCAGCTTAGGTGAGCGGGGTTCCTACCAGTTCTTC.

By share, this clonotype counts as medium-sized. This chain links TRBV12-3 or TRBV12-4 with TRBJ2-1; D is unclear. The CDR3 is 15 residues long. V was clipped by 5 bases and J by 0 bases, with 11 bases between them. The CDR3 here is CASSDNWSSYNEQFF. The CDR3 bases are TGTGCCAGCAGTGACAATTGGTCCTCCTACAATGAGCAGTTCTTC.

The CDR3: CATSRGDRGAEKLFF. CDR3 sequence (DNA): TGTGCCACCAGCAGAGGAGACAGGGGAGCCGAAAAACTGTTTTTT. The J gene is TRBJ1-4, the V gene TRBV15; TRBD1 agrees at 8 bases. The CDR3 loop spans 15 amino acids. J gave up 8 bases and V 1 base, and 6 bases lay outside the gene matches. The germline V gene encodes CDR1 LNHNV and CDR2 YYDKDF (reference sequence).

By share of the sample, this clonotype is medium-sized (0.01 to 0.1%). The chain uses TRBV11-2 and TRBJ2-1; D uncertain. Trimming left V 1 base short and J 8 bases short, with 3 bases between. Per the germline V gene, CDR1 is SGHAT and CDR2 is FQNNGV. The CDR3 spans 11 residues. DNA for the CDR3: TGTGCCAGCAGCTTAGTGGATGAGCAGTTCTTC. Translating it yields CASSLVDEQFF.

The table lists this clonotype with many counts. The chain's CDR3 is CASSQDLAGGHNEQFF. Here the CDR3 DNA reads TGTGCCAGCAGCCAAGATCTAGCGGGGGGCCACAATGAGCAGTTCTTC. The J gene is TRBJ2-1, the V gene TRBV4-2, with 11 bases lining up with TRBD2. Germline V gene lookup returns CDR1 LGHNA and CDR2 YNFKEQ. The V and J ends lost 0 bases and 5 bases, in that order; junction bases with no gene match: 3. The CDR3 has 16 amino acids.

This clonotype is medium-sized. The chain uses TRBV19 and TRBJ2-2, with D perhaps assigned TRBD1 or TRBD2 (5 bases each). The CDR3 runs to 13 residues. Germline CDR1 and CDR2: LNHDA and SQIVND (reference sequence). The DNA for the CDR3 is TGTTCGACGAGGGGAGTGAACACCGGGGAGCTGTTTTTT. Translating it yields CSTRGVNTGELFF.

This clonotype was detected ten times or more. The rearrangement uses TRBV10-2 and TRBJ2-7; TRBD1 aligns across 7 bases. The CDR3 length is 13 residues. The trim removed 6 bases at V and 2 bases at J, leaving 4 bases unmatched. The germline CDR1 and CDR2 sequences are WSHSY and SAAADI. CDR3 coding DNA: TGCGCCAGCAGCAGGACAGGTGCCTACGAGCAGTACTTC. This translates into CASSRTGAYEQYF.

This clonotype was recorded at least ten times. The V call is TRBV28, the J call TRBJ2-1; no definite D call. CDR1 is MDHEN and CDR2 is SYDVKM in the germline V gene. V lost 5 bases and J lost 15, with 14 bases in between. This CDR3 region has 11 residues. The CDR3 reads CASSRTWDRFF. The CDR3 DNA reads TGTGCCAGCAGTCGGACCTGGGATCGGTTCTTC.

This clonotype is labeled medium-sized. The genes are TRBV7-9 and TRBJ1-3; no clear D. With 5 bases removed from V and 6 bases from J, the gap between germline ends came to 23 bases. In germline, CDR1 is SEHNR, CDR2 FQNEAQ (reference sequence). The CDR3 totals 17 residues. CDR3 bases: TGTGCCAGCAGCCGCCCCCCCGATGCTTTCCCCGCAAACACCATATATTTT. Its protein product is CASSRPPDAFPANTIYF. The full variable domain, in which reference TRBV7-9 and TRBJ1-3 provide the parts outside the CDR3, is DTGVSQNPRHKITKRGQNVTFRCDPISEHNRLYWYRQTLGQGPEFLTYFQNEAQLEKSRLLSDRFSAERPKGSFSTLEIQRTEQGDSAMYLCASSRPPDAFPANTIYFGEGSWLTVV.

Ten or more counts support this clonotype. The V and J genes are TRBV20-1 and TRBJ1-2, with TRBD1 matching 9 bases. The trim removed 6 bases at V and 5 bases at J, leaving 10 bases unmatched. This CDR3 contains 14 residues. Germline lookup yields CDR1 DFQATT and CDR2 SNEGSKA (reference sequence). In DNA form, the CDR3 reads TGCAGTGCCCCCCCCGGGACAGGGTGGTATGGCTACACCTTC. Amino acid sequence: CSAPPGTGWYGYTF.

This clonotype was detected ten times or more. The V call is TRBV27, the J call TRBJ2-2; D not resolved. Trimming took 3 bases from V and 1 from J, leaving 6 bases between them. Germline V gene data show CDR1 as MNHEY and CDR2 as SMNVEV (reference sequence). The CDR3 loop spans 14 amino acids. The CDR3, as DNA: TGTGCCAGCAGTTTGGTAAAGAACACCGGGGAGCTGTTTTTT. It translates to CASSLVKNTGELFF.

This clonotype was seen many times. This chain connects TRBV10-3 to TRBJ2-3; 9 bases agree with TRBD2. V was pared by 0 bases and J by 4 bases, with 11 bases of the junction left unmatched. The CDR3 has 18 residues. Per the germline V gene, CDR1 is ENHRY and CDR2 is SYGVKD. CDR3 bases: TGTGCCATCAGTGAGTCGACTCTGAGCGGGGGGTACGCAGATACGCAGTATTTT. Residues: CAISESTLSGGYADTQYF.

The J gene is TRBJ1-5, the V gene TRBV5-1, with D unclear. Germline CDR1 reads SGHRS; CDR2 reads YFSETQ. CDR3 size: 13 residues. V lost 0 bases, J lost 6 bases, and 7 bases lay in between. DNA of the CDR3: TGCGCCAGCAGCTTGGAAGGTAGTCAGCCCCAGCATTTT. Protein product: CASSLEGSQPQHF.

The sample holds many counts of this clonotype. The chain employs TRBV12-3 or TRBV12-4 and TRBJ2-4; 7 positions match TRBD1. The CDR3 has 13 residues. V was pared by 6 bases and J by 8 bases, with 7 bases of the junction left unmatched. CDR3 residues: CASRVWDSDIQYF. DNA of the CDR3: TGTGCCAGCAGGGTTTGGGACAGTGACATTCAGTACTTC.

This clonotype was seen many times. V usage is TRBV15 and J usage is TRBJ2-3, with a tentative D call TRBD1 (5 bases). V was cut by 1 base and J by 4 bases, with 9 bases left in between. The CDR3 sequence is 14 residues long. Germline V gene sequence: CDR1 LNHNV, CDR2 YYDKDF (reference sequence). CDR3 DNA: TGTGCCACCAGCAGAGCCAGGGAAGCAGATACGCAGTATTTT. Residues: CATSRAREADTQYF. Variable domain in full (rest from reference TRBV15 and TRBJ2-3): DAMVIQNPRYQVTQFGKPVTLSCSQTLNHNVMYWYQQKSSQAPKLLFHYYDKDFNNEADTPDNFQSRRPNTSFCFLDIRSPGLGDTAMYLCATSRAREADTQYFGPGTRLTVL.

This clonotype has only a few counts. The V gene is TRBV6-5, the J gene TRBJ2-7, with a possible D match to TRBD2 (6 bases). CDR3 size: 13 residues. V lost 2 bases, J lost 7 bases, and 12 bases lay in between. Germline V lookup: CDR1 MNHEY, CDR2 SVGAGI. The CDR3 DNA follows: TGTGCCAGCAGTTACCTGCGGGGCGAGGAGCAGTACTTC. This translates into CASSYLRGEEQYF.

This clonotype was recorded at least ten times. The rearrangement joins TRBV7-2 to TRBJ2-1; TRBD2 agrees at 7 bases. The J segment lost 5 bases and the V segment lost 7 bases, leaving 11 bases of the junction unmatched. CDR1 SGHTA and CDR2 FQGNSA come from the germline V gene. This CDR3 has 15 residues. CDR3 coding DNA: TGTGCCAGCACCGACTGGACTAGTGACAACAATGAGCAGTTCTTC. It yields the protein CASTDWTSDNNEQFF.

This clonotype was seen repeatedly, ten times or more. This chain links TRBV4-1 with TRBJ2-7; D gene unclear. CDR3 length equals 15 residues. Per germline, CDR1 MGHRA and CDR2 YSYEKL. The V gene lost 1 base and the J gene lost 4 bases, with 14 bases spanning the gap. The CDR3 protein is CASSQAPLDLYEQYF. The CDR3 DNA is TGCGCCAGCAGCCAAGCCCCCCTGGACCTTTACGAGCAGTACTTC.

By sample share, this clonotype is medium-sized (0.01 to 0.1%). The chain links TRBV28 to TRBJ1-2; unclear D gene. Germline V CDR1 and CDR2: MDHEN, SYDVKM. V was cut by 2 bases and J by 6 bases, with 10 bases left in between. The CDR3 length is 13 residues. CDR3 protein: CASSLLRTHGYTF. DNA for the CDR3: TGTGCCAGCAGTTTACTTCGGACCCATGGCTACACCTTC.

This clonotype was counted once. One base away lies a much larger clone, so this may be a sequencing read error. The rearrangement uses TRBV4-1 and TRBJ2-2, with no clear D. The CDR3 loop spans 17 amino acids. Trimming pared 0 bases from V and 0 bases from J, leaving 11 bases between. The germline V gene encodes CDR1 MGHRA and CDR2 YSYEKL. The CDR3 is CASSQEFETANTGELFF. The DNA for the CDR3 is TGCGCCAGCAGCCAAGAATTCGAGACTGCGAACACCGGGGAGCTGTTTTTT.

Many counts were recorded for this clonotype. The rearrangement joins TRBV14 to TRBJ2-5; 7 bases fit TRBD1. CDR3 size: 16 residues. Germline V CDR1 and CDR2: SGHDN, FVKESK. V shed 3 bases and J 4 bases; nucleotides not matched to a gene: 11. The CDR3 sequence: CASSQGPGQRRETQYF. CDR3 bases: TGTGCCAGCAGCCAGGGCCCGGGACAGAGGCGAGAGACCCAGTACTTC. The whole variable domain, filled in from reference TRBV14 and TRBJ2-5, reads EAGVTQFPSHSVIEKGQTVTLRCDPISGHDNLYWYRRVMGKEIKFLLHFVKESKQDESGMPNNRFLAERTGGTYSTLKVQPAELEDSGVYFCASSQGPGQRRETQYFGPGTRLLVL.

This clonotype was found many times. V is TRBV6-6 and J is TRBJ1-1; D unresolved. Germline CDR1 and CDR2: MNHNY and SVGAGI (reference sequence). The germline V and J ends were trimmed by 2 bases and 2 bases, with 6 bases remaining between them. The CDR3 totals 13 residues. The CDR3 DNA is TGTGCCAGCAGTTACCGGCCCAACACTGAAGCTTTCTTT. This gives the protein CASSYRPNTEAFF.

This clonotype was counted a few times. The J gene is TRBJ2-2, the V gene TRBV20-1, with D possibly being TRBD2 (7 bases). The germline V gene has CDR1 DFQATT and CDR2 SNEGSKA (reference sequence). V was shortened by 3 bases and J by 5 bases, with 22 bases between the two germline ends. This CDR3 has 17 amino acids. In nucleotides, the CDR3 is TGCAGTGCTAGGCCCAAGCGGGGACAACGTTATACCGGGGAGCTGTTTTTT. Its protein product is CSARPKRGQRYTGELFF.

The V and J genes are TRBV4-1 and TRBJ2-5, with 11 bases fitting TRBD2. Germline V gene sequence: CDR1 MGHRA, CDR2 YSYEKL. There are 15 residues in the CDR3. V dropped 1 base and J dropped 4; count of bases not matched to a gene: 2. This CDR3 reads CASSQVAGGLETQYF. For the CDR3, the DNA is TGCGCCAGCAGCCAAGTAGCGGGAGGGTTAGAGACCCAGTACTTC.

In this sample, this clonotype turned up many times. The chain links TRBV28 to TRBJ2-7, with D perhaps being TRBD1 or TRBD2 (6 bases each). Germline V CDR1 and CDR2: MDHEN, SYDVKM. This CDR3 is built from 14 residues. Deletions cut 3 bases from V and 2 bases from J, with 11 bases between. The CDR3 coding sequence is TGTGCCAGCAGTTTTCAAAGGGGGGCCTACGAGCAGTACTTC. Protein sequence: CASSFQRGAYEQYF.

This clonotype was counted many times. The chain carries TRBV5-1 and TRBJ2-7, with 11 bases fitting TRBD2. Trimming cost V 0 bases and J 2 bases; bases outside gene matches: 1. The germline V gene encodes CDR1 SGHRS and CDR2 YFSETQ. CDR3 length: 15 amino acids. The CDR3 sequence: CASSLVAGGPYEQYF. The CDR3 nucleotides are TGCGCCAGCAGCTTGGTAGCGGGAGGGCCCTACGAGCAGTACTTC.